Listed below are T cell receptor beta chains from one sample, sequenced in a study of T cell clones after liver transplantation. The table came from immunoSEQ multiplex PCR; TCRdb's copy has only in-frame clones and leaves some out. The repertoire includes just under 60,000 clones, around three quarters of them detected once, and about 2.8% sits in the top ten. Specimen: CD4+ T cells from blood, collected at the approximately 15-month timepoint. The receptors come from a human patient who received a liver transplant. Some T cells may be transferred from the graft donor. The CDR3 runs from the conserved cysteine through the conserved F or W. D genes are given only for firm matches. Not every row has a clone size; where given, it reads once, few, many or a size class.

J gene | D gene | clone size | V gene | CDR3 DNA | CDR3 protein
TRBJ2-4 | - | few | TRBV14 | TGTGCCAGCAGCCAAGACTTGGCGAAGGGAGGAAACATTCAGTACTTC | CASSQDLAKGGNIQYF
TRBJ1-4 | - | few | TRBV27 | TGTGCCAGCAGTTTATCGGAAAGGGGGAATGAAAAACTGTTTTTT | CASSLSERGNEKLFF
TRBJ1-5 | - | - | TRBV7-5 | TGTGTCAGAATCTCGGAGGGGGGCGAAAGCAATCAGCCCCAGCATTTT | CVRISEGGESNQPQHF
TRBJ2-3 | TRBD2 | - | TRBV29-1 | TGCAGCGTTGTGGGTAGCGGGGGGTCGACAGATACGCAGTATTTT | CSVVGSGGSTDTQYF
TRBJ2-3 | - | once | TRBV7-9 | TGTGCCAGCAGCTTAGTGGAGACGCAGTATTTT | CASSLVETQYF
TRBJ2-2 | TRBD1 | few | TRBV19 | TGTGCCAGTAGTATAATGGTGACAGGGGACACCGGGGAGCTGTTTTTT | CASSIMVTGDTGELFF
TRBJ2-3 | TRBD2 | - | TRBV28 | TGTGCCAGCAGGGAGAGCGGGGGGGCAGATACGCAGTATTTT | CASRESGGADTQYF
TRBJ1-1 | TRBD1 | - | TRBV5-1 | TGCGCCAGCAGCTCGGAGGGGGCTTTCGCTGAAGCTTTCTTT | CASSSEGAFAEAFF
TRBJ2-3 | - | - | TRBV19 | TGTGCCAGTAGCCCCCGCGTTACAGATACGCAGTATTTT | CASSPRVTDTQYF
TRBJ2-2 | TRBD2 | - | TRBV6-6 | TGTGCCAGCAGTTACCCGGGACTAGGGGATTCAGAGCTGTTTTTT | CASSYPGLGDSELFF
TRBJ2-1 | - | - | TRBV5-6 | TGTGCCAGCAGACACAGACAAGGGGGTATGGGTGAGCAGTTCTTC | CASRHRQGGMGEQFF
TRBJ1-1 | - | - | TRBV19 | TGTGCCAGTAGTATAGACGGGGACACTGAAGCTTTCTTT | CASSIDGDTEAFF
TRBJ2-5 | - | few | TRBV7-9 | TGTGCCAGCAGCTTTCGGGCGGCGGAGACCCAGTACTTC | CASSFRAAETQYF
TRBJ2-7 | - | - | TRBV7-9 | TGTGCCAGCAGCTTCTCCGGGAGCGACGAGCAGTACTTC | CASSFSGSDEQYF
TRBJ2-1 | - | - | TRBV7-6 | TGTGCCAGCAGCCTAAGGGGAGGAGGGGGGGCCAATGAGCAGTTCTTC | CASSLRGGGGANEQFF